Listed below are T cell receptor beta chains from one sample, sequenced in a study of T cells in Graves' hyperthyroidism and ophthalmopathy. Via MiXCR, TCRdb re-called the multiplex PCR reads, giving one row per CDR3 protein. The sample contains 500,000 to 700,000 distinct CDR3 sequences, 16% of which appear only once. The sequenced material came from blood. These receptors were taken from a woman between 18 and 29 years old with Graves' hyperthyroidism. CDR3s include the opening cysteine and the closing phenylalanine or tryptophan. D genes are given only for firm matches. A clone size is listed for some rows: how often the clone was seen (once, few, many), or a class if it is expanded.

TRBV19	TRBJ1-5	many	-	TGTGCCAGTAGTATAGCCCAGGGCAGCGATCAGCCCCAGCATTTT	CASSIAQGSDQPQHF
TRBV27	TRBJ2-7	many	TRBD1	TGTGCCAGCAGTCCCGTGACAGGGGGCGCCTACGAGCAGTACTTC	CASSPVTGGAYEQYF
TRBV12-3/TRBV12-4	TRBJ2-1	many	-	TGTGCCAGCAGCGGTCGCGGACATCCGTGGAATGAGCAGTTCTTC	CASSGRGHPWNEQFF
TRBV6-2/TRBV6-3	TRBJ2-5	many	-	TGTGCCAGCAGTTACGTCCCGAAGGACATGGGGTATAGGGGCGAGACCCAGTACTTC	CASSYVPKDMGYRGETQYF
TRBV28	TRBJ2-2	few	-	TGTGCCAGCAGTTTAGAATTGGGGTCCGGGGAGCTGTTTTTT	CASSLELGSGELFF
TRBV4-3	TRBJ1-2	-	-	TGCGCCAGCAGCCGTACAAGGGGTGAAAGCTATGGCTACACCTTC	CASSRTRGESYGYTF
TRBV6-1	TRBJ2-1	few	TRBD2	TGTGCCAGCAGCCGTAGCGGGAGCGTTTCCTGGCAGTTCTTC	CASSRSGSVSWQFF
TRBV7-2	TRBJ2-1	many	-	TGTGCCAGCAGTCCCTGGGTTGCCTCCAATGAGCAGTTCTTC	CASSPWVASNEQFF
TRBV7-9	TRBJ1-2	-	-	TGTGCCAGCAGCTTATACGCGTATGGCTACACCTTC	CASSLYAYGYTF
TRBV7-2	TRBJ1-5	many	-	TGTGCCAGCAGCTTAGTGATCAGTAGCAATCAGCCCCAGCATTTT	CASSLVISSNQPQHF
TRBV29-1	TRBJ2-1	many	-	TGCAGCGTACACGACAATGAGCAGTTCTTC	CSVHDNEQFF
TRBV5-6	TRBJ1-5	-	TRBD1	TGTGCCAGCAGCTCACAACTGGGACAGGGAAGTCAGCCCCAGCATTTT	CASSSQLGQGSQPQHF
TRBV2	TRBJ2-6	many	-	TGTGCCAGCAGTGAGGACATGCTTAGAGCTGGGGCCAACGTCCTGACTTTC	CASSEDMLRAGANVLTF
TRBV28	TRBJ1-1	few	TRBD1	TGTGCCAGCAGTTTACCCGTCTTCGACAGGGCCGACACTGAAGCTTTCTTT	CASSLPVFDRADTEAFF
TRBV11-2	TRBJ2-7	many	-	TGTGCCAGCAGCTTATATTTGCGGGGACCTTCCTACGAGCAGTACTTC	CASSLYLRGPSYEQYF
TRBV10-2	TRBJ1-2	many	TRBD1	TGCGCCAGCAGTGAACCCGACAGGGGCTATGGCTACACCTTC	CASSEPDRGYGYTF
TRBV11-2	TRBJ2-1	many	TRBD2	TGTGCCAGCAGCTTAGATCATGTCGGGACTAGCGGGAGACGCCGGACGAATGAGCAGTTCTTC	CASSLDHVGTSGRRRTNEQFF
TRBV3-1	TRBJ1-1	many	-	TGTGCCAGCAGCCAAGTAGGGCCGAACACTGAAGCTTTCTTT	CASSQVGPNTEAFF
TRBV10-2	TRBJ2-2	few	TRBD1	TGCGCCAGCCGGGACAGGGGCCTCGGGGAGCTGTTTTTT	CASRDRGLGELFF
TRBV24-1	TRBJ2-7	-	-	TGTGCCACCAGTGATCCCAAACTGGGACGGGACGGCGAGCAGTACTTC	CATSDPKLGRDGEQYF
TRBV7-2	TRBJ2-5	-	-	TGTGCCAGCAGCTTAGCGTCGGGGTTGAAGACCCAGTACTTC	CASSLASGLKTQYF
TRBV20-1	TRBJ1-2	many	TRBD1	TGCAGTGCTAGACCGGGACAGGCGGGAGATGGCTACACCTTC	CSARPGQAGDGYTF
TRBV2	TRBJ2-7	many	-	TGTGCCAGCACCCTGTACACGTCCTCCTACGAGCAGTACTTC	CASTLYTSSYEQYF
TRBV3-1	TRBJ2-7	many	-	TGTGCCAGCAGCCCCGGGGGCCTTGGCTCCTACGAGCAGTACTTC	CASSPGGLGSYEQYF
TRBV6-2/TRBV6-3	TRBJ2-1	-	-	TGTGCCAGCAGTACGGGGGCCAGATACAATGAGCAGTTCTTC	CASSTGARYNEQFF
TRBV19	TRBJ2-3	-	-	TGTGCCAGTAGTATCACGGAAAGCACAGATACGCAGTATTTT	CASSITESTDTQYF
TRBV7-2	TRBJ2-7	-	-	TGTGCCAGCAGCTTACAGGGGGGTCCCCACTACGAGCAGTACTTC	CASSLQGGPHYEQYF
TRBV3-1	TRBJ2-2	few	-	TGTGCCAGCAGCTACGGGACCGCCACCGGGGAGCTGTTTTTT	CASSYGTATGELFF
TRBV6-5	TRBJ1-1	many	-	TGTGCCAGCAGTTACTCGGATGGGGGCACTGAAGCTTTCTTT	CASSYSDGGTEAFF
TRBV27	TRBJ2-1	many	TRBD2	TGTGCCAGCAGTTCCCCGGGTAGCGGGGGGCTAGGGCCCAATGAGCAGTTCTTC	CASSSPGSGGLGPNEQFF
TRBV6-2/TRBV6-3	TRBJ1-1	-	-	TGTGCCAGCAGTTCATCAGGGGCTATGAACACTGAAGCTTTCTTT	CASSSSGAMNTEAFF
TRBV7-9	TRBJ2-2	few	-	TGTGCCAGCGGCTTGTGGTTAACCGGGGAGCTGTTTTTT	CASGLWLTGELFF
TRBV3-1	TRBJ2-5	many	-	TGTGCCAGCAGCCAAGGCCTATTGGCGGGTGGCGGGGAGACCCAGTACTTC	CASSQGLLAGGGETQYF
TRBV9	TRBJ2-1	-	TRBD2	TGTGCCAGCAGCGTAACGGGGGGGGCCCACAATGAGCAGTTCTTC	CASSVTGGAHNEQFF
TRBV28	TRBJ2-7	-	-	TGTGCCAGCAGTTTAGGGCAGATGTCCTACGAGCAGTACTTC	CASSLGQMSYEQYF
TRBV20-1	TRBJ2-7	-	-	TGCAGTGCTAGAGGGGGGGCAGTTAACTACGAGCAGTACTTC	CSARGGAVNYEQYF
TRBV20-1	TRBJ2-2	-	TRBD2	TGCAGTGCTAGTAGCGGGAGGTGGGACACCGGGGAGCTGTTTTTT	CSASSGRWDTGELFF
TRBV11-3	TRBJ2-3	many	TRBD2	TGTGCCAGCAGCCCGTGGACTAGCGGGGTATCAGATACGCAGTATTTT	CASSPWTSGVSDTQYF
TRBV28	TRBJ1-4	many	-	TGTGCCAGCAGCCGGTTCGGGGTAACTGAAAAACTGTTTTTT	CASSRFGVTEKLFF
TRBV28	TRBJ2-3	few	-	TGTGCCAGCAGTTCTTACGTAACTAGCACAGATACGCAGTATTTT	CASSSYVTSTDTQYF
TRBV30	TRBJ2-7	few	-	TGTGCCTGGAGTACCGGGCCCCACTCCTACGAGCAGTACTTC	CAWSTGPHSYEQYF
TRBV2	TRBJ1-6	many	-	TGTGCCAGCAGGAAGTCGGAATTTAGCGACCTCCACTTT	CASRKSEFSDLHF
TRBV29-1	TRBJ2-3	many	TRBD2	TGCAGCGTTGAACGCGGGAGGGCTTGGGATACGCAGTATTTT	CSVERGRAWDTQYF
TRBV7-2	TRBJ2-3	many	TRBD2	TGTGCCAGCAGCCCCGCTCAGGCGGGGGACGATACGCAGTATTTT	CASSPAQAGDDTQYF
TRBV12-3/TRBV12-4	TRBJ2-5	few	-	TGTGCCAGCCGAAGGAGGCAATTCCAAGAGACCCAGTACTTC	CASRRRQFQETQYF
TRBV6-1	TRBJ2-2	few	-	TGTGCCAGCAGCATCAGGGGCCCGATTGGGGAGCTGTTTTTT	CASSIRGPIGELFF
TRBV4-3	TRBJ1-2	-	-	TGCGCCAGCAGCCAGGGAGGGTTGGGTGGCTACACCTTC	CASSQGGLGGYTF
TRBV29-1	TRBJ2-3	-	-	TGCAGCGTTGAGGAGGGGGCGATAGATACGCAGTATTTT	CSVEEGAIDTQYF
TRBV20-1	TRBJ1-6	-	-	TGCAGTGCTAGAGCTTGGCAGGAGCCCTATTCACCCCTCCACTTT	CSARAWQEPYSPLHF
TRBV7-9	TRBJ2-1	many	TRBD1	TGTGCCAGCAGCTTAGGCGACCGGGACAGGGGGGTATATGAGCAGTTCTTC	CASSLGDRDRGVYEQFF
TRBV12-3/TRBV12-4	TRBJ1-2	many	-	TGTGCCAGCAGTTTCGTTGACAGCAACTATGGCTACACCTTC	CASSFVDSNYGYTF
TRBV3-1	TRBJ2-5	many	-	TGTGCCAGCAGCCAATCTGAAGCGGGAGAGACCCAGTACTTC	CASSQSEAGETQYF
TRBV6-2/TRBV6-3	TRBJ1-5	few	-	TGTGCCAGCAGGAACCGGGACACTCCCAATCAGCCCCAGCATTTT	CASRNRDTPNQPQHF
TRBV9	TRBJ2-5	many	TRBD1	TGTGCCAGCAGCTTAAGACAGGGTAGAGCCCAAGAGACCCAGTACTTC	CASSLRQGRAQETQYF
TRBV3-1	TRBJ2-5	-	TRBD2	TGTGCCAGCATCTTAGCGGGGGGATTCCAAGAGACCCAGTACTTC	CASILAGGFQETQYF